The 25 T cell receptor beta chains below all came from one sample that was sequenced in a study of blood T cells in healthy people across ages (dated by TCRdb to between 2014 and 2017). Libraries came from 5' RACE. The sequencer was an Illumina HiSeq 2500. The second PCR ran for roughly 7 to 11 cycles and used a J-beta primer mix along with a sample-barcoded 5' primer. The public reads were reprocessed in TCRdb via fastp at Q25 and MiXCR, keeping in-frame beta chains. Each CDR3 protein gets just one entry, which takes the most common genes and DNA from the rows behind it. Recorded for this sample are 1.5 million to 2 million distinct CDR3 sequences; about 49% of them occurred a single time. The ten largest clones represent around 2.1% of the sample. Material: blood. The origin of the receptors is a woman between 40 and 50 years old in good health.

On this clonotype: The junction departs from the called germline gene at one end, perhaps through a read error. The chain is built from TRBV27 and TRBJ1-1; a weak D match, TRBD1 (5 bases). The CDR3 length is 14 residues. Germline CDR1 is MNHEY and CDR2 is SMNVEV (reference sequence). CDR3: CASSWGDFNTGAFF. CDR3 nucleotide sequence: TGTGCCAGCAGTTGGGGGGACTTCAACACTGGAGCTTTCTTT.

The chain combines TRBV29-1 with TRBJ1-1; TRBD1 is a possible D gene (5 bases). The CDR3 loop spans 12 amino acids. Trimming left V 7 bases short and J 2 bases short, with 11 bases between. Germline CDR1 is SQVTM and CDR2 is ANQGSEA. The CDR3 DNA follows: TGCAGCGGGGGGGACGGTAACACTGAAGCTTTCTTT. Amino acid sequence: CSGGDGNTEAFF.

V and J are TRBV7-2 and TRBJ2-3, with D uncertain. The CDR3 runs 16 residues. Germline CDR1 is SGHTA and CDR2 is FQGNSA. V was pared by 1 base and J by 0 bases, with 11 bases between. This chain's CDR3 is CASSLGWRLSTDTQYF. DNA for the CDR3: TGTGCCAGCAGCTTAGGTTGGCGACTTAGCACAGATACGCAGTATTTT.

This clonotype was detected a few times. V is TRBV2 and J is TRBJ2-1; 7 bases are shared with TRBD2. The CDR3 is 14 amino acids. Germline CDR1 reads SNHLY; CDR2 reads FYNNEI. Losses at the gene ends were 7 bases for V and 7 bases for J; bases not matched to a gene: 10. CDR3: CASIIATGGNEQFF. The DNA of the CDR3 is TGTGCCAGCATCATAGCCACCGGGGGGAATGAGCAGTTCTTC.

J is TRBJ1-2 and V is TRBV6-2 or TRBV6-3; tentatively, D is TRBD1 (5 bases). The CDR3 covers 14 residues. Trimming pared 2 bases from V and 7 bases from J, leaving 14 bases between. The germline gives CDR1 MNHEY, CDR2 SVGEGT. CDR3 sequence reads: CASSYRETVLGYTF. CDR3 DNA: TGTGCCAGCAGTTACCGCGAGACAGTTCTTGGCTACACCTTC.

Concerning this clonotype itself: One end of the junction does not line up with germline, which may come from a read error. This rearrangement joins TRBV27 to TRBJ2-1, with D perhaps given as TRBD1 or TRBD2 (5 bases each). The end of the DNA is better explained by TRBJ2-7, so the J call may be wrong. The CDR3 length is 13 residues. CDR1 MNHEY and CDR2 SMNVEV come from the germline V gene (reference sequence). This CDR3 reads CASSPGPFYKQYF. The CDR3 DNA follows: TGTGCCAGCAGTCCGGGGCCCTTCTACAAGCAGTACTTC.

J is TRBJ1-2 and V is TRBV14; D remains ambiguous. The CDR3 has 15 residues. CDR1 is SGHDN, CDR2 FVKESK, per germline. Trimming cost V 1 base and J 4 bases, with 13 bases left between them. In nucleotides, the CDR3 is TGTGCCAGCAGCCAAGGGGGTCGAAAATCCTATGGCTACACCTTC. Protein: CASSQGGRKSYGYTF.

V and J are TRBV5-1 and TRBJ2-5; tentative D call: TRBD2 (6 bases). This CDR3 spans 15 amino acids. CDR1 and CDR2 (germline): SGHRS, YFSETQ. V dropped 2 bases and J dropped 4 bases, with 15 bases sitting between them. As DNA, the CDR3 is TGCGCCAGCAGCTTTAGCGGCATGCCCCCAGAGACCCAGTACTTC. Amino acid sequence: CASSFSGMPPETQYF.

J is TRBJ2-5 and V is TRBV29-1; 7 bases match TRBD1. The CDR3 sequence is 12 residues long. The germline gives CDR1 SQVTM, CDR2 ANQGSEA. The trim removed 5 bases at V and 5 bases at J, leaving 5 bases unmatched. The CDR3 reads CSVIGGAETQYF. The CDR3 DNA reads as TGCAGCGTTATAGGGGGCGCGGAGACCCAGTACTTC.

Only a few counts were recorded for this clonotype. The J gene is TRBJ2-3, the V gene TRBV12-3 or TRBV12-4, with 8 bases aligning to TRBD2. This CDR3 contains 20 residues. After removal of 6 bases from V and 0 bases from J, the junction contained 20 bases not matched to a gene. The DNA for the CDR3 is TGTGCCAGCAGCTCTTTGGTGGTCCCAGAGCCGGGGGGGAGCACAGATACGCAGTATTTT. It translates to CASSSLVVPEPGGSTDTQYF.

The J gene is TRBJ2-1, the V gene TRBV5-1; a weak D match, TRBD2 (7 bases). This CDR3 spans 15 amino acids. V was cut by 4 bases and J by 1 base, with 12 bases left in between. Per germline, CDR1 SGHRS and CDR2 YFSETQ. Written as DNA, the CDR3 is TGCGCCAGCAGCGGGGGGGGGCAGTCCTACAATGAGCAGTTCTTC. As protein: CASSGGGQSYNEQFF. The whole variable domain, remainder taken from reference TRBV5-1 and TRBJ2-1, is KAGVTQTPRYLIKTRGQQVTLSCSPISGHRSVSWYQQTPGQGLQFLFEYFSETQRNKGNFPGRFSGRQFSNSRSEMNVSTLELGDSALYLCASSGGGQSYNEQFFGPGTRLTVL.

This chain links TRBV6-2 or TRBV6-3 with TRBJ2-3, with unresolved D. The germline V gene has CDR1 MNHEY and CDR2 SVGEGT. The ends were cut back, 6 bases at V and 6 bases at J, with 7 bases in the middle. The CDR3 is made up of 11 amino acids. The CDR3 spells CASRTVDTQYF. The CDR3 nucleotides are TGTGCCAGCAGAACAGTTGATACGCAGTATTTT.

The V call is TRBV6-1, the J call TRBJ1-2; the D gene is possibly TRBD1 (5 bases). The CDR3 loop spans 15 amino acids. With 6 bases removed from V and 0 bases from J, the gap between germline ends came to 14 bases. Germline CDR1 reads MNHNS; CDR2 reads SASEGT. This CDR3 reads CASRGALRANYGYTF. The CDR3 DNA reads TGTGCCAGCAGAGGGGCCCTACGAGCTAACTATGGCTACACCTTC.

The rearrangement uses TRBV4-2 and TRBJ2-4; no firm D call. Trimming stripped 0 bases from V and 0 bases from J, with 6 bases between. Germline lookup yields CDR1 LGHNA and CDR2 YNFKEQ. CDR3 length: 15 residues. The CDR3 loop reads CASSQEHLAKNIQYF. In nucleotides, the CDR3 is TGTGCCAGCAGCCAAGAACATCTAGCCAAAAACATTCAGTACTTC.

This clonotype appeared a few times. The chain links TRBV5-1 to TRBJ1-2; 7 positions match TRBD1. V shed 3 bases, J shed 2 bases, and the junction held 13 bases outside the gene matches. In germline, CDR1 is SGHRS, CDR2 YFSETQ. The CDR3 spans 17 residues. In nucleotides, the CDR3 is TGCGCCAGCAGCTCGCCGACAGGGACCCCGCTAAACTATGGCTACACCTTC. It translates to CASSSPTGTPLNYGYTF.

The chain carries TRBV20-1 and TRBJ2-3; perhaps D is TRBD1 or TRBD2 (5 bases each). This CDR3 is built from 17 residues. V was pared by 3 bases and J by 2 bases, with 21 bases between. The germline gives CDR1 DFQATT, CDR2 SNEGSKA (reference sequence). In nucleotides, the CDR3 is TGCAGTGCTAGTAAACCCGGGACCCAGCGGTACACAGATACGCAGTATTTT. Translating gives CSASKPGTQRYTDTQYF.

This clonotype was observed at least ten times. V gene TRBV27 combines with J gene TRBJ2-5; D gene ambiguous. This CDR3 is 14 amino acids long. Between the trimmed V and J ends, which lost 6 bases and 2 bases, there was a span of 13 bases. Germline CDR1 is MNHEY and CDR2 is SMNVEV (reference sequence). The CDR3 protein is CASSLWLGQETQYF. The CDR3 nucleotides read TGTGCCAGCAGCTTGTGGCTGGGGCAAGAGACCCAGTACTTC.

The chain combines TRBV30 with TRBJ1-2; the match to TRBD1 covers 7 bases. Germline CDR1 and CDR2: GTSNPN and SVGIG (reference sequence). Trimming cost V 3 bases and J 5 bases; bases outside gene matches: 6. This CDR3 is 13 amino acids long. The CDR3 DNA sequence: TGTGCCTGGAGGCCGACAGGGAATTATGGCTACACCTTC. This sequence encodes CAWRPTGNYGYTF.

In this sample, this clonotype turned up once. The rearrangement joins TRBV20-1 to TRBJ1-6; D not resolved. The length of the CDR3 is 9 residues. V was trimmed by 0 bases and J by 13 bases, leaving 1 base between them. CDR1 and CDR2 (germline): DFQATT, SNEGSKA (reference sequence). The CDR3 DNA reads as TGCAGTGCTAGAGATCCCCTCCACTTT. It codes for CSARDPLHF.

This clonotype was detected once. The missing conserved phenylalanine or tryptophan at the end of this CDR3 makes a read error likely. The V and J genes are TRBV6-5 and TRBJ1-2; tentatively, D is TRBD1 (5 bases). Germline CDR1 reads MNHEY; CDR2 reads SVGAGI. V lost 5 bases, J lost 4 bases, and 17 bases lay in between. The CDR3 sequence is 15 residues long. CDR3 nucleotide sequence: TGTGCCAGCAGTAGACGTCGGCAGGGTATCTATGGCTACACCGTC. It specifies CASSRRRQGIYGYTV.

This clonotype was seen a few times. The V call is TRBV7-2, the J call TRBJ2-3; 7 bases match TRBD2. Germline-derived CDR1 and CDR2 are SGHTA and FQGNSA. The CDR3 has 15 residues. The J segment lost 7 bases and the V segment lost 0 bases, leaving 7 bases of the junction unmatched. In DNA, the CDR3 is TGTGCCAGCAGCTTAGCAGGGGCGGGGGTTAATACGCAGTATTTT. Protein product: CASSLAGAGVNTQYF.

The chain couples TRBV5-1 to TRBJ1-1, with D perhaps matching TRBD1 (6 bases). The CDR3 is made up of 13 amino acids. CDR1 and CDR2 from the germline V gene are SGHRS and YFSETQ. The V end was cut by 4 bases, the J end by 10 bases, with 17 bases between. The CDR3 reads CASSVTDRDVAFF. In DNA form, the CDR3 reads TGCGCCAGCAGCGTGACGGACAGAGATGTAGCTTTCTTT.

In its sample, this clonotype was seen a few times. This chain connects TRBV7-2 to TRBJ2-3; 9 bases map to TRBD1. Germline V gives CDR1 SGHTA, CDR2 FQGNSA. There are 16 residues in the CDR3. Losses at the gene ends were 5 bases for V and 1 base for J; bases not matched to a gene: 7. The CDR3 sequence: CASSPGQGSGTDTQYF. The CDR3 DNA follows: TGTGCCAGCAGCCCCGGACAGGGGTCAGGCACAGATACGCAGTATTTT.

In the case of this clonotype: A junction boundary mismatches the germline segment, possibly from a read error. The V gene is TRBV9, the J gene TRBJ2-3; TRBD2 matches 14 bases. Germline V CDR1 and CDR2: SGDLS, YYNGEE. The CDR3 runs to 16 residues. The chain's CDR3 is CAGSLTSGGATDTQYF. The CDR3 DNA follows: TGTGCCGGCAGCCTGACTAGCGGGGGGGCGACAGATACGCAGTATTTT.

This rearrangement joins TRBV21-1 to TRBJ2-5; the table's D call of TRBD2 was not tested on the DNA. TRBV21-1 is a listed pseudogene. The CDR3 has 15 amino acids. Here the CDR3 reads CARKGVLASEETQYF. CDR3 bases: TGTGCCAGAAAAGGTGTACTAGCGTCTGAAGAGACCCAGTACTTC.